This TCR beta chain was documented in a study of T cells after posttransplantation cyclophosphamide. Profiled with immunoSEQ multiplex PCR; TCRdb holds only in-frame clones, not every one. The sample contains about 22,000 clones, approximately 88% of which appear only once. Study-wide points: Tissue-infiltrating T cells from skin or gut overlapped little with blood T cells.

Points on this clone: The target antigen is unknown.

Methotrexate plus calcineurin inhibitor accompanied controls' myeloablative marrow transplants; sampling was 1 year later. This TCR derives from a female patient aged 50 to 65 who received an allogeneic stem cell transplant from an unrelated donor, was CMV-positive, and had chronic GVHD only. Some T cells could come from the graft donor. Sequences were derived from PBMCs, sampled after an allogeneic stem cell transplant with a calcineurin inhibitor and methotrexate.

CDR3 nucleotides: TGTGCCAGCAGCCGGGGGGTACAAGCCCTCACCGGGGAGCTGTTTTTT. As protein: CASSRGVQALTGELFF. The rearrangement uses TRBV5-8 and TRBJ2-2, with 7 bases that match TRBD2. The germline V gene encodes CDR1 SGHTS and CDR2 YDEGEE. With V trimmed by 4 bases and J by 4 bases, 10 bases remained unmatched. The CDR3 spans 16 residues.